Sequencing of this TCR beta chain was carried out in a study of blood T cell repertoires in COVID-19. Background on the study: Sites across the United States, Italy and Spain contributed samples from acute and convalescent COVID-19. Sample material is recorded as cDNA or gDNA derived from T cells, B-cell-depleted T cells, or PBMCs.

In the original processing: Using reference gene primer amplification, nucleated cell counts were estimated. Some clones are missing from TCRdb's copy, which holds only in-frame ones; the method was immunoSEQ multiplex PCR. V and J calls and clone size are copied from that table; D and trimming were computed from the DNA. Of some 120,000 clones listed, 81% are singletons. The sequence was obtained from a human donor in a cohort sampled during active COVID-19. The specimen was peripheral blood.

This CDR3 reads CASRHSQGPSTDTQYF. The CDR3 region has the DNA TGTGCCAGCAGGCATTCACAGGGTCCTAGCACAGATACGCAGTATTTT. The chain is built from TRBV27 and TRBJ2-3; maybe TRBD1 (6 bases). V dropped 6 bases and J dropped 0 bases, with 16 bases sitting between them. The germline gives CDR1 MNHEY, CDR2 SMNVEV (reference sequence). The CDR3 is made up of 16 amino acids.